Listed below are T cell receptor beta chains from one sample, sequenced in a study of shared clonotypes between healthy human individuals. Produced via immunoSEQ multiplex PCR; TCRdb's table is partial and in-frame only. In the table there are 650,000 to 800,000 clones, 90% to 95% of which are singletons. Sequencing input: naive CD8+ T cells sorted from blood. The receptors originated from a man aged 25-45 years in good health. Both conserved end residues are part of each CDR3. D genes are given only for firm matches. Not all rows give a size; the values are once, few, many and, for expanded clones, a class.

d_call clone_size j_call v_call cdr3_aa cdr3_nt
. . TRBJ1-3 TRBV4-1 CASSQDPAGVPGISGNTIYF TGCGCCAGCAGCCAAGATCCGGCGGGCGTACCAGGAATCTCTGGAAACACCATATATTTT
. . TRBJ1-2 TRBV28 CASSSDLFANYGYTF TGTGCCAGCAGTTCCGACCTCTTTGCTAACTATGGCTACACCTTC
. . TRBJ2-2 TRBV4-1 CASSQDFQGLFF TGCGCCAGCAGCCAAGATTTCCAGGGGCTGTTTTTT
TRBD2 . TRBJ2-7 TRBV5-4 CASSPLAGGLYEQYF TGTGCCAGCAGCCCGCTAGCGGGAGGACTCTACGAGCAGTACTTC
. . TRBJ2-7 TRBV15 CATSRELGEQYF TGTGCCACCAGCAGAGAGCTGGGGGAGCAGTACTTC
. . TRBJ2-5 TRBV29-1 CSVEGTEVWETQYF TGCAGCGTTGAAGGGACGGAGGTCTGGGAGACCCAGTACTTC
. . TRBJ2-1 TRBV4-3 CASSQEGAGSRDEQFF TGCGCCAGCAGCCAAGAGGGGGCGGGATCCCGCGATGAGCAGTTCTTC
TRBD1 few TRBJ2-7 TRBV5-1 CASSLGTGAYEQYF TGCGCCAGCAGCTTGGGGACAGGGGCCTACGAGCAGTACTTC
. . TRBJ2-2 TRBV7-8 CASSTPGVQNTGELFF TGTGCCAGCAGTACCCCAGGGGTCCAAAACACCGGGGAGCTGTTTTTT
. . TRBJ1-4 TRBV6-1 CASSEDPGTNEKLFF TGTGCCAGCAGTGAAGATCCTGGCACTAATGAAAAACTGTTTTTT
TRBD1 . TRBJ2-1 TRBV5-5 CASSLAPGQVASRSNEQFF TGTGCCAGCAGCTTGGCCCCGGGACAGGTCGCGTCGAGGAGTAATGAGCAGTTCTTC
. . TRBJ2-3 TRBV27 CASSLDGDTQYF TGTGCCAGCAGCCTGGATGGGGATACGCAGTATTTT
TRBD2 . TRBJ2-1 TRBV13 CASGSFNEQFF TGTGCTAGCGGGAGTTTCAATGAGCAGTTCTTC
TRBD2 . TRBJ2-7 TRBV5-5 CASRYTSGYRSYEQYF TGTGCCAGCAGGTACACTAGCGGGTATAGGTCCTACGAGCAGTACTTC
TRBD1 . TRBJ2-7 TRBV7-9 CASSPRDRGHGEQYF TGTGCCAGCAGCCCCCGGGACAGGGGACACGGGGAGCAGTACTTC
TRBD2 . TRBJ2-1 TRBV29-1 CSNEGTSGRGSSYNEQFF TGCAGTAACGAAGGTACTAGCGGGAGAGGGAGCTCCTACAATGAGCAGTTCTTC
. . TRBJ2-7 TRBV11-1 CASSLVIGQVNSYEQYF TGTGCCAGCAGCTTAGTTATTGGGCAGGTGAACTCCTACGAGCAGTACTTC
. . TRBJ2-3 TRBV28 CASRARLDLPPDTQYF TGTGCCAGCAGGGCTAGACTAGACCTACCTCCAGATACGCAGTATTTT
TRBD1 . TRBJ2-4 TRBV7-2 CASGQDENIQYF TGTGCCAGTGGACAGGATGAAAACATTCAGTACTTC
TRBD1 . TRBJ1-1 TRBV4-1 CASSYDRGATEAFF TGCGCCAGCAGCTACGACAGGGGGGCCACTGAAGCTTTCTTT
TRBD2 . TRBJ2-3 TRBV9 CASSVQGSGSPDTQYF TGTGCCAGCAGCGTACAAGGTAGCGGGAGTCCGGATACGCAGTATTTT
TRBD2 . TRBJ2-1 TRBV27 CASSSTSGSYNEQFF TGTGCCAGCAGTTCGACTAGCGGCTCCTACAATGAGCAGTTCTTC
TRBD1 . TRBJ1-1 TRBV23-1 CASSHPGDRNDTEAFF TGCGCCAGCAGTCACCCGGGGGACAGGAACGACACTGAAGCTTTCTTT
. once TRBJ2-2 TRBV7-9 CASSSTDSGIHGELFF TGTGCCAGCAGCTCGACCGACTCGGGGATACACGGGGAGCTGTTTTTT
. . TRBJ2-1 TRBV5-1 CASSTGSYNEQFF TGCGCCAGCAGCACAGGCTCCTACAATGAGCAGTTCTTC
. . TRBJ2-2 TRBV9 CASSVGSRSNTGELFF TGTGCCAGCAGCGTCGGGTCCAGATCGAACACCGGGGAGCTGTTTTTT
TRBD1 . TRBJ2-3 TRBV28 CASSHGQGASDTQYF TGTGCCAGCAGCCACGGACAGGGGGCATCTGATACGCAGTATTTT
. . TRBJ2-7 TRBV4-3 CASSAYLGSYEQYF TGCGCCAGCAGCGCCTATTTGGGGTCCTACGAGCAGTACTTC
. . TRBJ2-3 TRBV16 CASSQAGDTQYF TGTGCCAGCAGCCAAGCCGGTGATACGCAGTATTTT